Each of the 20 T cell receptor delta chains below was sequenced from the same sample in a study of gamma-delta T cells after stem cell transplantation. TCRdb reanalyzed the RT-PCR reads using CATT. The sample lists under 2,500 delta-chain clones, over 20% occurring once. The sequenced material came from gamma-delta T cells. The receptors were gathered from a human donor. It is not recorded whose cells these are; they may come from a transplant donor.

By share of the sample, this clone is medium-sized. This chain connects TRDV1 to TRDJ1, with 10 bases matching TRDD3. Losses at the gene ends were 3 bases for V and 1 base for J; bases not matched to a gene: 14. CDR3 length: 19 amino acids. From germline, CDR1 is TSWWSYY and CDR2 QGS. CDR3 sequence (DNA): TGTGCTCTTGGGGAGGAGGAACTGCTGGGGGATAGATCCACCGATAAACTCATCTTT. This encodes CALGEEELLGDRSTDKLIF.

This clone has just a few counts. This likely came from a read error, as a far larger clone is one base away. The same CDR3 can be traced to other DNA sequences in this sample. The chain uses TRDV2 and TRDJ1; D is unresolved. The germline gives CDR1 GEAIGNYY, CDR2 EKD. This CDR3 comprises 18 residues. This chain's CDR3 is CACDTLLTPNSYTDKLIF. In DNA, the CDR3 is TGTGCTTGTGACACCCTGCTGACACCGAATTCATACACCGATAAACTCATCTTT.

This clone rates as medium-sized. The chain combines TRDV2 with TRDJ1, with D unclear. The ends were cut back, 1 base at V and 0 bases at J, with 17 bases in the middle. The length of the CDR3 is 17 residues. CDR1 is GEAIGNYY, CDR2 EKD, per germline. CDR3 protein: CACDTVESPSYTDKLIF. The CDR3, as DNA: TGTGCCTGTGACACGGTCGAGAGCCCGAGCTACACCGATAAACTCATCTTT.

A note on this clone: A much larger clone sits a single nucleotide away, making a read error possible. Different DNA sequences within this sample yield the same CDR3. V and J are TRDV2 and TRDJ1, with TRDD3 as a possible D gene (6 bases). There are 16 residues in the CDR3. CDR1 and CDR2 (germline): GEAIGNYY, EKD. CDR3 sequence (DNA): TGTGCCTGTGAATCGATGGGGGGCAGGTACACCGATAAACTCATCTTC. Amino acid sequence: CACESMGGRYTDKLIF.

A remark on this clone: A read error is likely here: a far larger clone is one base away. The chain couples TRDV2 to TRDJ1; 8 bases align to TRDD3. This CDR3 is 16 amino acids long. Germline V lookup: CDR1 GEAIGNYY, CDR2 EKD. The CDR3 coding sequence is TGTGCCTGTGACTTCTTGGAGGGATACGCGGGGGATAAACCCATCTTT. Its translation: CACDFLEGYAGDKPIF.

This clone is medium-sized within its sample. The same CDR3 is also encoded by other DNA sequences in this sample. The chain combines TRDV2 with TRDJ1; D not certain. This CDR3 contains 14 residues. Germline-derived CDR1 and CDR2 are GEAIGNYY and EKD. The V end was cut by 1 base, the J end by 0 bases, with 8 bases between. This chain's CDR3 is CACDTILYTDKLIF. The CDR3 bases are TGTGCCTGTGACACGATTCTTTACACCGATAAACTCATCTTT.

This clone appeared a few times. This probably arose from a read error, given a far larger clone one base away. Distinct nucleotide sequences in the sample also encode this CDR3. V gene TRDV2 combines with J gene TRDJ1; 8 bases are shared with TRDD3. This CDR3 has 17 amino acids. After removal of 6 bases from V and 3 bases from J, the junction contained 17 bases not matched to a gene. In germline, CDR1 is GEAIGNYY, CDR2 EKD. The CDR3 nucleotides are TGTGCCTGTCTGAGACTGGGGGGATCTAGTGGGTCCGATAAACTCATCTTT. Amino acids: CACLRLGGSSGSDKLIF.

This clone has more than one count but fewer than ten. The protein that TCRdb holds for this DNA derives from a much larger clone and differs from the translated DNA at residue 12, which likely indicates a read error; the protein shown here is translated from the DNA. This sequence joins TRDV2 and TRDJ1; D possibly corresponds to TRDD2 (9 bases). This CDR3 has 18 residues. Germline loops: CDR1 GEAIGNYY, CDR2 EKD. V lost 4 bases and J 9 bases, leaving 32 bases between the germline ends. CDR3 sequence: CACEPLPTGGLRDTELIF. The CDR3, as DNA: TGTGCCTGTGAGCCCCTTCCTACGGGTGGACTGAGGGATACGGAACTCATCTTT.

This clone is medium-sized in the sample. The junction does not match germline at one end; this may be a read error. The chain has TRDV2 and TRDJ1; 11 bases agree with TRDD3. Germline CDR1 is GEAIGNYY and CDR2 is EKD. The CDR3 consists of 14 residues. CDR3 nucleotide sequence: TGTGCCTGTGACATACTGGGGGATAGAGATAGACTCATCTTT. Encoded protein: CACDILGDRDRLIF.

CDR3 bases: TGTGCTTGTAAGGCTGGTATTGGGGGATACCGTTGGTACACCGATAAACTCATCTTT. It codes for CACKAGIGGYRWYTDKLIF. This rearrangement joins TRDV3 to TRDJ1; 10 nucleotides align to TRDD3. Germline CDR1 TVYSNPD, CDR2 GDNSRS (reference sequence). The CDR3 is 19 residues long. Complete variable domain (other parts from reference TRDV3 and TRDJ1): CDKVTQSSPDQTVASGSEVVLLCTYDTVYSNPDLFWYRIRPDYSFQFVFYGDNSRSEGADFTQGRFSVKHILTQKAFHLVISPVRTEDSATYYCACKAGIGGYRWYTDKLIFGKGTRVTVEP.

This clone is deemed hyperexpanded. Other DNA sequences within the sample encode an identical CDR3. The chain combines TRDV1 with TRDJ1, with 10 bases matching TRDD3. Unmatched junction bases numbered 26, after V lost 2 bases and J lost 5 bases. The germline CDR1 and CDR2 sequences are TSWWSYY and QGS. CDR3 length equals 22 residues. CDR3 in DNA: TGTGCTCTTGGGGAAAGTCCTTCCCCCCGTCGGTGGGGGATACCCCGCGGGGATAAACTCATCTTT. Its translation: CALGESPSPRRWGIPRGDKLIF.

The CDR3 sequence: CACDTLTSPKTGGYATDKLIF. The CDR3, as DNA: TGTGCCTGTGACACCCTAACATCCCCGAAAACGGGGGGATACGCTACCGATAAACTCATCTTT. The chain links TRDV2 to TRDJ1, with 10 bases aligning to TRDD3. With 0 bases clipped from V and 2 bases from J, the junction kept 20 bases outside the gene matches. CDR3 length equals 21 residues. The germline gives CDR1 GEAIGNYY, CDR2 EKD.

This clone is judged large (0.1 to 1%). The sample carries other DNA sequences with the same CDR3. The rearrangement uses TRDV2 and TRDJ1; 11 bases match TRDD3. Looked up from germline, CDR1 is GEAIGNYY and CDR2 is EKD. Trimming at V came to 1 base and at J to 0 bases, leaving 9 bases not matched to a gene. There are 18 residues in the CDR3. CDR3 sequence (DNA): TGTGCCTGTGACACTCTGGGGGATACTTTAGAGTACACCGATAAACTCATCTTT. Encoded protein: CACDTLGDTLEYTDKLIF.

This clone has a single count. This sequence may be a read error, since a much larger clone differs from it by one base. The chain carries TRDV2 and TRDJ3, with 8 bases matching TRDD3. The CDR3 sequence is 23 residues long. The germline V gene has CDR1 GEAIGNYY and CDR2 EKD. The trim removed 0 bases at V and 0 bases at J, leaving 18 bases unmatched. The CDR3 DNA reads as TGTGCCTGTGACACCGCCGATTGCCGTACTGGGGGTCCAAGCTCCTGGGACACCCGACAGATGTTTTTC. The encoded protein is CACDTADCRTGGPSSWDTRQMFF.

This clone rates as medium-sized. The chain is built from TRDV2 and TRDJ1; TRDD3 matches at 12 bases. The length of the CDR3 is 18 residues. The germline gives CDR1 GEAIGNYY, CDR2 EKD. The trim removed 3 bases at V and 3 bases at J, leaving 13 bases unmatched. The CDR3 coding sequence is TGTGCCTGTGACCCGACTACTGGGGGATACATTCGCGCCGATAAACTCATCTTT. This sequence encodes CACDPTTGGYIRADKLIF.

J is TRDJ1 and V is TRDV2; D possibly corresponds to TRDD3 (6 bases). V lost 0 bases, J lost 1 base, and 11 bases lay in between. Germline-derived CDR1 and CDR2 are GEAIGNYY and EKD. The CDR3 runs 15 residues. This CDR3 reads CACDTVGGSTDKLIF. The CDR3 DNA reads TGTGCCTGTGACACCGTGGGGGGAAGCACCGATAAACTCATCTTT.

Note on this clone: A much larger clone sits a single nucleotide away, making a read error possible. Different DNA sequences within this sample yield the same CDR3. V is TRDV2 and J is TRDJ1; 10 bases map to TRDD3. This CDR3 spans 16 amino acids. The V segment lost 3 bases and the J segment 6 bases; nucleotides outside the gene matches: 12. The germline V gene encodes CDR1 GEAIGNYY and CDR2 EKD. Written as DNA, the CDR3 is TGTGCCTGTGACCCTTTGGGGGATACAACACCTAATAAACTCATCTTT. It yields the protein CACDPLGDTTPNKLIF.

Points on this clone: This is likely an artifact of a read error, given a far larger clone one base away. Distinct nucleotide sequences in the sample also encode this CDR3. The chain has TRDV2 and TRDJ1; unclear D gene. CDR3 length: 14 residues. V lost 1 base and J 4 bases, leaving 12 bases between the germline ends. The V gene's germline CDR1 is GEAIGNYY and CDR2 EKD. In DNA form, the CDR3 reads TGTGCCTGTGACACGTTACTGAAGGGCGATAAACTCATCTTT. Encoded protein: CACDTLLKGDKLIF.

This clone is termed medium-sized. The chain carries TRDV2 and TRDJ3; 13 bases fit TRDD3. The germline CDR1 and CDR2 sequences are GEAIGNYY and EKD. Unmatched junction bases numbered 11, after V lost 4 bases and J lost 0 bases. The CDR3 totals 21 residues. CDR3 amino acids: CACDEVLGDTGGSWDTRQMFF. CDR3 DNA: TGTGCCTGTGATGAAGTACTGGGGGATACGGGGGGCTCCTGGGACACCCGACAGATGTTTTTC.

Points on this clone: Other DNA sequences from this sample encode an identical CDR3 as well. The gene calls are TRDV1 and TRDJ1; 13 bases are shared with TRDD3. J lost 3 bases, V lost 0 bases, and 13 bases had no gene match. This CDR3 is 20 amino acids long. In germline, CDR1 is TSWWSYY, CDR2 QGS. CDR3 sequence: CALGELLGLHWGIRSDKLIF. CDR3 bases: TGTGCTCTTGGGGAACTATTGGGACTGCACTGGGGGATACGGTCCGATAAACTCATCTTT.